Following are 6 T cell receptor beta chains from one sample sequenced in a study of response to subunit inactivated influenza vaccine. A single record per CDR3 protein comes from TCRdb applying MiXCR to the RT-PCR reads. The sample holds 500,000 to 750,000 distinct CDR3 sequences, 14% seen once. Sequencing used PBMCs from blood, obtained about 11 days after vaccination. The receptor set was obtained from a man between 45 and 60 years old who received an inactivated influenza vaccine.

The chain recombines TRBV28 with TRBJ2-7; the D is unclear. CDR3 length equals 15 residues. The germline CDR1 and CDR2 sequences are MDHEN and SYDVKM. With 2 bases removed from V and 0 bases from J, the gap between germline ends came to 11 bases. The CDR3 DNA follows: TGTGCCAGCAGTTTAACGAGCCTCAACTCCTACGAGCAGTACTTC. Translating it yields CASSLTSLNSYEQYF.

This clonotype was picked up a small number of times. J is TRBJ2-1 and V is TRBV3-1; perhaps TRBD2 as D (5 bases). V lost 2 bases and J lost 0, with 8 bases in between. The germline gives CDR1 LGHDT, CDR2 YNNKEL (reference sequence). This CDR3 has 15 amino acids. The CDR3 region is CASSQQRSSYNEQFF. CDR3 DNA: TGTGCCAGCAGCCAACAGCGGAGCTCCTACAATGAGCAGTTCTTC.

This clonotype has a handful of counts. The V gene is TRBV12-3 or TRBV12-4, the J gene TRBJ1-1; D might be TRBD1 (5 bases). With 7 bases removed from V and 2 bases from J, the gap between germline ends came to 14 bases. The CDR3 spans 14 residues. CDR3 sequence: CASTILGANTEAFF. DNA of the CDR3: TGTGCCAGCACCATCTTAGGGGCCAACACTGAAGCTTTCTTT.

Many counts were recorded for this clonotype. V usage is TRBV14 and J usage is TRBJ2-2, with D possibly matching TRBD2 (5 bases). The V and J ends lost 1 base and 0 bases respectively, with 9 bases between them. The CDR3 runs 16 residues. From germline, CDR1 is SGHDN and CDR2 FVKESK. CDR3 protein: CASSQVAGANTGELFF. The CDR3 DNA follows: TGTGCCAGCAGCCAAGTTGCCGGGGCGAACACCGGGGAGCTGTTTTTT.

J is TRBJ2-3 and V is TRBV7-2; perhaps D is TRBD1 or TRBD2 (5 bases each). This CDR3 comprises 16 residues. Germline assignment: CDR1 SGHTA and CDR2 FQGNSA. Trimming shortened V by 2 bases and J by 2 bases, and 14 bases separated the two germline ends. The CDR3 DNA reads as TGTGCCAGCAGCTTAAAAGCCGGGACGACCACAGATACGCAGTATTTT. It codes for CASSLKAGTTTDTQYF.

The chain is built from TRBV9 and TRBJ2-3; 9 nucleotides match TRBD2. CDR3 size: 15 residues. V lost 0 bases to trimming and J lost 5 bases; unmatched junction nucleotides: 4. Germline V gene data show CDR1 as SGDLS and CDR2 as YYNGEE. CDR3 sequence reads: CASSVVAGAQDTQYF. The CDR3, as DNA: TGTGCCAGCAGCGTAGTAGCGGGAGCTCAAGATACGCAGTATTTT.